This T cell receptor (beta chain) came from a study of T cells in tuberculosis. Repertoires were generated with immunoSEQ multiplex PCR, while TCRdb's copy carries only in-frame clones and drops some. The sample records about 25,000 clones, nearly 97% being singletons. J gave up 9 bases and V 0 bases, and 21 bases lay outside the gene matches. Looked up from germline, CDR1 is SGHRS and CDR2 is YFSETQ. This CDR3 is built from 19 residues. The count of this clone is one. The sequenced sample consisted of PBMCs. The sequence derives from a donor between 10 and 35 years old with latent tuberculosis or without tuberculosis infection. The rearrangement joins TRBV5-1 to TRBJ2-1; TRBD1 aligns across 7 bases. The CDR3 protein is CASSLALRTLGTVSGEQFF. DNA for the CDR3: TGCGCCAGCAGCTTGGCTTTACGTACCCTCGGGACAGTCAGTGGTGAGCAGTTCTTC.